This TCR beta chain is drawn from a study of blood T cell repertoires in COVID-19. Whole-study context: Both acute and convalescent COVID-19 samples were obtained from the United States, Italy and Spain. PBMCs, B-cell-depleted T cells, or T cells were the source of the cDNA or gDNA that made up the material.

V trimming: 6 bases; J trimming: 4 bases; junction bases outside the gene matches: 11. The CDR3 has 15 residues. Germline-derived CDR1 and CDR2 are MNHEY and SVGAGI. Methods used by the authors: It was from reference gene primer amplification that nucleated cell counts were estimated. Using immunoSEQ multiplex PCR, the repertoire was profiled, and TCRdb retains in-frame clones only, with some absent. V, J and clone size are those of that table, while D and trimming were read from the DNA. The table shows over 85,000 clones, with more than 75% occurring only once. V is TRBV6-5 and J is TRBJ2-7, with 8 bases matching TRBD1. This receptor was taken from a woman in her forties or fifties with acute or convalescent COVID-19. The specimen was peripheral blood. CDR3: CASSPVGQGEYEQYF. The CDR3 DNA reads as TGTGCCAGCAGCCCGGTCGGACAGGGTGAATACGAGCAGTACTTC.